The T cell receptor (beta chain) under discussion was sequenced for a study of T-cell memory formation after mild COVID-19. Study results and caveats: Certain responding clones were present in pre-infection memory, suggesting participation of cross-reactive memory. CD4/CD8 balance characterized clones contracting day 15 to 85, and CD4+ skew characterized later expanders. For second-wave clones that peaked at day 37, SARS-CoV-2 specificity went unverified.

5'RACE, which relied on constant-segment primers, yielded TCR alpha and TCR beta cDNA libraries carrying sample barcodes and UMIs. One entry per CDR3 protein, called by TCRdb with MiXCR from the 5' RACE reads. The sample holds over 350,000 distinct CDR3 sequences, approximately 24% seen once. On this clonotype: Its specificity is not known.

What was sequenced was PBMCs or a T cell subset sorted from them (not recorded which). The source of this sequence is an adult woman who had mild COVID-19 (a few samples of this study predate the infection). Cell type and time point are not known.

The CDR3 spells CASSPGGTSGANVLTF. In DNA, the CDR3 is TGTGCCAGCAGCCCAGGAGGGACCTCTGGGGCCAACGTCCTGACTTTC. V gene TRBV7-2 combines with J gene TRBJ2-6; D may be TRBD2 (6 bases). The CDR3 runs 16 residues. Germline loops: CDR1 SGHTA, CDR2 FQGNSA. V lost 5 bases and J 0 bases, leaving 11 bases between the germline ends.